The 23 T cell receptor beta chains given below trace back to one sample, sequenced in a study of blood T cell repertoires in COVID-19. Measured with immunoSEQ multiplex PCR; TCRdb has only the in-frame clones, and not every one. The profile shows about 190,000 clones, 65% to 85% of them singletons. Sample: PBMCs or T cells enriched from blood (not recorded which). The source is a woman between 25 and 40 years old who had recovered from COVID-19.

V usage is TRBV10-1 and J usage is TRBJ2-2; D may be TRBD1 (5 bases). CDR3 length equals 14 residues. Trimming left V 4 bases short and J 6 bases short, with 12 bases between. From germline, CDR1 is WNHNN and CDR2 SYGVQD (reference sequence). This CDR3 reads CASSGMTVSGELFF. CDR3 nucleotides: TGCGCCAGCAGTGGGATGACAGTGTCCGGGGAGCTGTTTTTT.

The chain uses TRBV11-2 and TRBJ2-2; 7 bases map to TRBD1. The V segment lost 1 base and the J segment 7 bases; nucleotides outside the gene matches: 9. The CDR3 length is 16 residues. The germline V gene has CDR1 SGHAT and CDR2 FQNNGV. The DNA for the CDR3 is TGTGCCAGCAGCTTAGTCCCACAGGGGTATGGCGGGGAGCTGTTTTTT. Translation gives CASSLVPQGYGGELFF. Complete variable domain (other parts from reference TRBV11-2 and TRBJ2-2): EAGVAQSPRYKIIEKRQSVAFWCNPISGHATLYWYQQILGQGPKLLIQFQNNGVVDDSQLPKDRFSAERLKGVDSTLKIQPAKLEDSAVYLCASSLVPQGYGGELFFGEGSRLTVL.

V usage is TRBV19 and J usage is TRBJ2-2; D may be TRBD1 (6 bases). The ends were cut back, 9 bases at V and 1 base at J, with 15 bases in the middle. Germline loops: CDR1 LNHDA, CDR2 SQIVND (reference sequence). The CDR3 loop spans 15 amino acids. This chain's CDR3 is CASRAGAMNTGELFF. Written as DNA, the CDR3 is TGTGCCAGCCGGGCAGGGGCTATGAACACCGGGGAGCTGTTTTTT.

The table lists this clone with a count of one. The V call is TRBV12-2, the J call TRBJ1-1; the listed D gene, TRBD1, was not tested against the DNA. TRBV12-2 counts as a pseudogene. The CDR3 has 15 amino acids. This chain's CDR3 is CASRYRQGRYTEAFF. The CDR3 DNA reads TGTGCAAGTCGCTACCGACAGGGGAGGTACACTGAAGCTTTCTTT.

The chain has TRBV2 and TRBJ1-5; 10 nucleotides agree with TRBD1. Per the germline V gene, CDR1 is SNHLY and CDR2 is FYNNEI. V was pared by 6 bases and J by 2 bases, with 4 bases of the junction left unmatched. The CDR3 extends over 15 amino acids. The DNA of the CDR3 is TGTGCCAGCAGAGACGGGACAGGGGGCAATCAGCCCCAGCATTTT. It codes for CASRDGTGGNQPQHF.

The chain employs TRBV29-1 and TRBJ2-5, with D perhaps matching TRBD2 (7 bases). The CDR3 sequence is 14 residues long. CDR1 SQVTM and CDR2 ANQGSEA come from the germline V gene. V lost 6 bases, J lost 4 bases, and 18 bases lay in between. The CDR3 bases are TGCAGCGTCGATGGGGGCGGGAGAGCAGAGACCCAGTACTTC. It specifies CSVDGGGRAETQYF.

DNA of the CDR3: TGTGCCAGCAGCTCCCCGGCGGGCCTTCGGGAGACCCAGTACTTC. Translation: CASSSPAGLRETQYF. The chain combines TRBV11-2 with TRBJ2-5, with D perhaps TRBD2 (5 bases). The CDR3 contains 15 residues. The ends were cut back, 4 bases at V and 5 bases at J, with 17 bases in the middle. Germline CDR1 reads SGHAT; CDR2 reads FQNNGV.

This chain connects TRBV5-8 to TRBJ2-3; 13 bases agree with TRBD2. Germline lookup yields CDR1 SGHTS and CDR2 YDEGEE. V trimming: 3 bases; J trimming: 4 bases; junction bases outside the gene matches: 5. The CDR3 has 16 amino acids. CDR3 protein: CASSSAGLAGADTQYF. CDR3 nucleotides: TGTGCCAGCAGCTCCGCCGGACTAGCGGGGGCAGATACGCAGTATTTT.

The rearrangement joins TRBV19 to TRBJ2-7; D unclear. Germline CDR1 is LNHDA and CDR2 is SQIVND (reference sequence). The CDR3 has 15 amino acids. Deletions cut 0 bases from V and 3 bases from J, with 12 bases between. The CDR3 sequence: CASSIDVRTYYEQYF. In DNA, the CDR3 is TGTGCCAGTAGTATAGATGTCCGTACTTACTACGAGCAGTACTTC. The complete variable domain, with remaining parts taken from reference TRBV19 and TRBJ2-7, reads DGGITQSPKYLFRKEGQNVTLSCEQNLNHDAMYWYRQDPGQGLRLIYYSQIVNDFQKGDIAEGYSVSREKKESFPLTVTSAQKNPTAFYLCASSIDVRTYYEQYFGPGTRLTVT.

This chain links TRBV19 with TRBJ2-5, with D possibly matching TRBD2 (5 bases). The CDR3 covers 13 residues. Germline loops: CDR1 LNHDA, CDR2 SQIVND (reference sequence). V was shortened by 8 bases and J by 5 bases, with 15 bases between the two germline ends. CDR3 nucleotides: TGTGCCAGTCGACCGAGGGTAGGCGAGACCCAGTACTTC. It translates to CASRPRVGETQYF.

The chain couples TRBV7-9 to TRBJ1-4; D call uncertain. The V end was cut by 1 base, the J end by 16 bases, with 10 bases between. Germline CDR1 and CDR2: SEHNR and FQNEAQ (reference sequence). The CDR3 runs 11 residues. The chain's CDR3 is CASSLGEIRFF. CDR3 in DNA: TGTGCCAGCAGCTTAGGGGAGATTCGGTTTTTT.

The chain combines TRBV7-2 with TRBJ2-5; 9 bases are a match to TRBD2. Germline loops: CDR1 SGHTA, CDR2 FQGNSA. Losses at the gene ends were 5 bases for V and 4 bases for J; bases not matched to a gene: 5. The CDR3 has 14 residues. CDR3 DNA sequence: TGTGCCAGCAGCCGGCGGGGGGGGCGAGAGACCCAGTACTTC. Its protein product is CASSRRGGRETQYF.

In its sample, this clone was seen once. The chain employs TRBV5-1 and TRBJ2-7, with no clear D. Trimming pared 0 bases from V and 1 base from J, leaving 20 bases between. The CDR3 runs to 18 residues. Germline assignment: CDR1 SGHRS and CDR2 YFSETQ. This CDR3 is CASSLGITGGRSSYEQYF. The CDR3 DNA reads TGCGCCAGCAGCTTGGGAATTACTGGTGGGCGAAGTTCCTACGAGCAGTACTTC.

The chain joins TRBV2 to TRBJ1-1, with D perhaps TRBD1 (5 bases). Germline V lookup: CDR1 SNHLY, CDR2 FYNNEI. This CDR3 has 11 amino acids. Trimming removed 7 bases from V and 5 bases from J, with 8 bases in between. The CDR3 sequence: CASNGGTEAFF. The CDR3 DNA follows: TGTGCCAGCAATGGGGGGACTGAAGCTTTCTTT.

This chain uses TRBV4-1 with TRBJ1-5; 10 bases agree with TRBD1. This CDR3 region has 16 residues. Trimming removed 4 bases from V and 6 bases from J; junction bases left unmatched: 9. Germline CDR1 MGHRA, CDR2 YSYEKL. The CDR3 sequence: CASSRSGTGDGQPQHF. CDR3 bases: TGCGCCAGCAGCCGCTCCGGGACAGGGGACGGTCAGCCCCAGCATTTT.

CDR3 coding DNA: TGCGCCAGCAGCCAAGGGCCTCAGTTACAAGAGACCCAGTACTTC. The encoded protein is CASSQGPQLQETQYF. The chain couples TRBV4-1 to TRBJ2-5; D call uncertain. V lost 1 base and J lost 2, with 11 bases in between. The CDR3 covers 15 residues. CDR1 is MGHRA, CDR2 YSYEKL, per germline.

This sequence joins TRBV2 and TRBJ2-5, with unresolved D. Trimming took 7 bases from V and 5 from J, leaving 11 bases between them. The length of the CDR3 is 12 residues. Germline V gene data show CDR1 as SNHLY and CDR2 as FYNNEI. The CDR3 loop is CASNPPGETQYF. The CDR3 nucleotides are TGTGCCAGCAATCCACCCGGGGAGACCCAGTACTTC.

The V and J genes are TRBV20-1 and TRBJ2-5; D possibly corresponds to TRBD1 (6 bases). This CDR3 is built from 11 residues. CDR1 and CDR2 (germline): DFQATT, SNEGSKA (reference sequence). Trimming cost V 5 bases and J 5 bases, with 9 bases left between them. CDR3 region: CSAAGEETQYF. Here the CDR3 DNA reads TGCAGTGCTGCAGGGGAGGAGACCCAGTACTTC.

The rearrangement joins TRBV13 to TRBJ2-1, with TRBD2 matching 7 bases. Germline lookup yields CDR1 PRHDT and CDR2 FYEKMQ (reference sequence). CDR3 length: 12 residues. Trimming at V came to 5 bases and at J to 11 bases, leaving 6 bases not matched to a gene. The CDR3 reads CASSPRAGKQFF. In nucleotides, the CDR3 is TGTGCCAGCAGCCCACGAGCGGGAAAGCAGTTCTTC.

The CDR3 sequence: CSVVPQGAQETQYF. Written as DNA, the CDR3 is TGCAGCGTTGTACCACAGGGGGCTCAAGAGACCCAGTACTTC. V is TRBV29-1 and J is TRBJ2-5; 9 bases are a match to TRBD1. Germline trimming cut 4 bases from V and 2 bases from J; bases unmatched to any gene: 5. CDR3 length: 14 residues. In germline, CDR1 is SQVTM, CDR2 ANQGSEA.

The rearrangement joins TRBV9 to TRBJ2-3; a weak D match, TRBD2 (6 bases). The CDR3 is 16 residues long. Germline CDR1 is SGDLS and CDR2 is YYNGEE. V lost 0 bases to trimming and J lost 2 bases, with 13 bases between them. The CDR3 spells CASSVAVAGLTDTQYF. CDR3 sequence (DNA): TGTGCCAGCAGCGTAGCGGTCGCGGGGCTCACAGATACGCAGTATTTT.

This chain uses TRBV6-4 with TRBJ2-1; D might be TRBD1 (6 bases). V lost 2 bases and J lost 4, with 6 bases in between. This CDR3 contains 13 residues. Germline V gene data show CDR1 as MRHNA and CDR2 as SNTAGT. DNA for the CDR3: TGTGCCAGCAGTGACGGGACATACAATGAGCAGTTCTTC. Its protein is CASSDGTYNEQFF.

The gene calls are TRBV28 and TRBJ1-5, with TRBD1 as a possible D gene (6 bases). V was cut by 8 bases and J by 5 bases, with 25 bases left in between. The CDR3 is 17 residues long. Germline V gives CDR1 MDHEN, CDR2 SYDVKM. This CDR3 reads CASLKRGRQVGDQPQHF. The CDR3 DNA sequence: TGTGCCAGCCTCAAGAGGGGTCGACAGGTCGGGGATCAGCCCCAGCATTTT.